This is a list of T cell receptor beta chains from one sample in a study of shared clonotypes between healthy human individuals. Clones were sequenced by immunoSEQ multiplex PCR, and TCRdb holds only the in-frame ones, with some missing. The sample has millions of clones, 85% to 95% seen once; the top ten hold roughly 0.13%. The sequenced material came from naive CD4+ T cells sorted from blood. Receptors were obtained from a man aged 18-30 years in good health. Each CDR3 is given with its conserved first and last residue. Fields, in order: J gene, clone size, V gene, D gene, CDR3 DNA, CDR3 protein. A D gene is named only where the DNA matches it firmly. Only some rows state a clone size, as once, few, many or a class for expanded clones.

TRBJ2-2	.	TRBV6-1	TRBD1	TGTGCCAGCAGTTGGGACAGGGGAGGTGGCGGGGAGCTGTTTTTT	CASSWDRGGGGELFF
TRBJ1-6	.	TRBV6-6	TRBD1	TGTGCCAGCAGTATCGGACAGGGCGTCCCCCTCCACTTT	CASSIGQGVPLHF
TRBJ1-6	.	TRBV27	TRBD1	TGTGCCAGCCGAGCCTGGACAGGGGGCGATTCACCCCTCCACTTT	CASRAWTGGDSPLHF
TRBJ2-2	.	TRBV5-6	.	TGTGCCAGCAGCTTTAAGACAGTCGCGAACACCGGGGAGCTGTTTTTT	CASSFKTVANTGELFF
TRBJ2-5	.	TRBV7-7	.	TGTGCTAGCAGCTTAGAGGGGGGTCGGGAGACCCAGTACTTC	CASSLEGGRETQYF
TRBJ1-5	.	TRBV20-1	.	TGCAGTGCTAGATTTGTGGGGTCCCAGCATTTT	CSARFVGSQHF
TRBJ2-3	.	TRBV5-1	TRBD2	TGCGCCAGCAAAGGCGGGAGGAGCACAGATACGCAGTATTTT	CASKGGRSTDTQYF
TRBJ1-1	.	TRBV1	.	TGCACCAGCAGCCGCCTCACAGGATCGACTGAAGCTTTCTTT	CTSSRLTGSTEAFF
TRBJ1-6	once	TRBV19	TRBD1	TGTGCCAGTAGTATTCAGGGGGTAGATAATTCACCCCTCCACTTT	CASSIQGVDNSPLHF
TRBJ2-7	.	TRBV21-1	.	TGTGCCAGACCACCTCAGCACCCCTTC	CARPPQHPF
TRBJ2-1	.	TRBV18	.	TGTGCCAGCTCACCACCCCAGCGGCCAGAGCAGTTCTTC	CASSPPQRPEQFF
TRBJ2-4	.	TRBV7-8	.	TGTGCCAGCAGCTTAGACGAGACAGTGAAAAACATTCAGTACTTC	CASSLDETVKNIQYF
TRBJ1-3	.	TRBV18	.	TGTGCCAGCTCACCCCAGGGGAACACCATATATTTT	CASSPQGNTIYF
TRBJ2-5	.	TRBV7-8	TRBD2	TGTGCCAGCAGCACGAGAACTAGCGGGGGCGGGGAGACCCAGTACTTC	CASSTRTSGGGETQYF
TRBJ1-3	.	TRBV4-1	.	TGCGCCAGCAGCCAAGGAACCTCTGCCCGGAACACCATATATTTT	CASSQGTSARNTIYF
TRBJ1-1	.	TRBV18	.	TGTGCCAGCTCACCAGAGAGACGCCCGGGCTACCTCAGTAAGGCTTTCTTT	CASSPERRPGYLSKAFF
TRBJ1-2	.	TRBV2	.	TGTGCCAGCAGTGAATACGGAATAGAGGGCTACACCTTC	CASSEYGIEGYTF
TRBJ2-2	.	TRBV5-8	.	TGTGCCAGCAGCTTGGTAGAGCGGGGACATACCGGGGAGCTGTTTTTT	CASSLVERGHTGELFF
TRBJ1-4	.	TRBV28	.	TGTGCCAGCAGGTCCAAGGAAAAACTGTTTTTT	CASRSKEKLFF
TRBJ2-7	.	TRBV6-1	TRBD1	TGTGCCAGCAGGGAAGACAGGGGTCCCCCCTACGAGCAGTACTTC	CASREDRGPPYEQYF
TRBJ1-6	.	TRBV14	TRBD1	TGTGCCAGCAGCCGAAATGTGAAGGACAGGGGGTATAAATCACCCCTCCACTTT	CASSRNVKDRGYKSPLHF
TRBJ1-6	.	TRBV30	.	TGTGCCTGGAGTCCATTGAGCTCCTATAATTCACCCCTCCACTTT	CAWSPLSSYNSPLHF
TRBJ1-1	.	TRBV18	TRBD1	TGTGCCAGCTCACCGAACGGACAGGGCGCTACTGAAGCTTTCTTT	CASSPNGQGATEAFF
TRBJ1-5	.	TRBV30	TRBD1	TGTGCCTGGAGTGTACTCAAGGGGGCAGGCAATCAGCCCCAGCATTTT	CAWSVLKGAGNQPQHF
TRBJ2-7	once	TRBV2	.	TGTGCCAGCAGTCTTAGCCGCAGCTACGAGCAGTACTTC	CASSLSRSYEQYF
TRBJ1-4	.	TRBV18	.	TGTGCCAGCTCACCACTGGGGACAACTAATGAAAAACTGTTTTTT	CASSPLGTTNEKLFF
TRBJ1-4	.	TRBV6-1	.	TGTGCCAGCATGACGAGGCCGGGAGAAAAACTGTTTTTT	CASMTRPGEKLFF
TRBJ2-1	.	TRBV12-1	.	TGTGCCAGCAGCTCGCAGACTAGCTACAATGAGCAGTTCTTC	CASSSQTSYNEQFF
TRBJ2-2	.	TRBV9	TRBD2	TGTGCCAGCAGCTTCGGGACTAGCGGGAGGGTGCACACCGGGGAGCTGTTTTTT	CASSFGTSGRVHTGELFF
TRBJ1-5	.	TRBV11-2	.	TGTGCCAGCAGCTTGGGGGGGGCGATCAATCAGCCCCAGCATTTT	CASSLGGAINQPQHF
TRBJ2-3	.	TRBV9	TRBD1	TGTGCCAGCAGCGGGACAGGGGTGGCCGCAGATACGCAGTATTTT	CASSGTGVAADTQYF
TRBJ1-6	.	TRBV30	.	TGTGCCTGGAGTGTACGGCGGAGCTCCTATAATTCACCCCTCCACTTT	CAWSVRRSSYNSPLHF
TRBJ2-7	.	TRBV2	.	TGTGCCAGCAGTGAACTCGGCTACGAGCAGTACTTC	CASSELGYEQYF
TRBJ2-1	.	TRBV28	TRBD2	TGTGCCAGCAGTTTATCCGCGGGGGCTAGCGGGAGCGTACGGCAGTTCTTC	CASSLSAGASGSVRQFF
TRBJ2-6	.	TRBV7-3	.	TGTGCCAGCAGCCTAGGGGACTCTGGGGCCAACGTCCTGACTTTC	CASSLGDSGANVLTF
TRBJ1-4	.	TRBV30	TRBD1	TGTGCCACGGGACAGGGGTGGCCCAGGGATGAAAAACTGTTTTTT	CATGQGWPRDEKLFF
TRBJ2-2	.	TRBV5-1	.	TGCGCCAGCAGCCCAGTTACATCTAGAACCACCGGGGAGCTGTTTTTT	CASSPVTSRTTGELFF
TRBJ2-7	.	TRBV10-3	.	TGTGCCATCAGCCACCTCACGGGGGTCCCTACCGAGCAGTACTTC	CAISHLTGVPTEQYF
TRBJ2-2	.	TRBV6-1	TRBD2	TGTGCCCACGCCGTAGCGGGGAGGGTCGGGGAGCTGTTTTTT	CAHAVAGRVGELFF
TRBJ1-2	.	TRBV11-2	TRBD1	TGTGCCAGCAGCCCCCGGGACAGGGGGCGGCAAGGCTACACCTTC	CASSPRDRGRQGYTF
TRBJ1-2	.	TRBV20-1	.	TGCAGTGCTAAGACAGACTATGGCTACACCTTC	CSAKTDYGYTF
TRBJ2-5	.	TRBV5-1	.	TGCGCCAGCAGCCTGGGGTGGGAGACCCAGTACTTC	CASSLGWETQYF